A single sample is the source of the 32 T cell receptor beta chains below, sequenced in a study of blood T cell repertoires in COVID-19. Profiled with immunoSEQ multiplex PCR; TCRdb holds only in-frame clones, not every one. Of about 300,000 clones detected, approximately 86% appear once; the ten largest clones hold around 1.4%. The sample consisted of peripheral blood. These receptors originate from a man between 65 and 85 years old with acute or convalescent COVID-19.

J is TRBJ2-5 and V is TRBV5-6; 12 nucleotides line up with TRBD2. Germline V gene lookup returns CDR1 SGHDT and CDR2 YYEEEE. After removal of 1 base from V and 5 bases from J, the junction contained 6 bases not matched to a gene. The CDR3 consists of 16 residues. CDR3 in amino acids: CASSLNLAGGYETQYF. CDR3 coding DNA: TGTGCCAGCAGCTTGAATCTAGCGGGAGGGTACGAGACCCAGTACTTC.

The CDR3 coding sequence is TGTGCCAGCAGCTATAAATCCTCAGGAGGCGCGGATGAAAAACTGTTTTTT. Encoded protein: CASSYKSSGGADEKLFF. This chain links TRBV7-2 with TRBJ1-4, with no clear D. In germline, CDR1 is SGHTA, CDR2 FQGNSA. The CDR3 length is 17 residues. Trimming left V 4 bases short and J 6 bases short, with 21 bases between.

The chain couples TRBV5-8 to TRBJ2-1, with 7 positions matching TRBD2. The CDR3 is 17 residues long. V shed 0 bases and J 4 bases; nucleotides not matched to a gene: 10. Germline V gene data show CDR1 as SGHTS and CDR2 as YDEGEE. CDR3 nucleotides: TGTGCCAGCAGCTTGGCAGCTGGCGGGAGCCTGTACAATGAGCAGTTCTTC. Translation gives CASSLAAGGSLYNEQFF. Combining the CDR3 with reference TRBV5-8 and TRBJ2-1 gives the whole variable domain EAGVTQSPTHLIKTRGQQATLRCSPISGHTSVYWYQQALGLGLQFLLWYDEGEERNRGNFPPRFSGRQFPNYSSELNVNALELEDSALYLCASSLAAGGSLYNEQFFGPGTRLTVL.

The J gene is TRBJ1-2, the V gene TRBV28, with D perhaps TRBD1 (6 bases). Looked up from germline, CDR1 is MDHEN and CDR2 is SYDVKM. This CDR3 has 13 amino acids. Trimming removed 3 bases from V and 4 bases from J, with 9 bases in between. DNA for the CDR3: TGTGCCAGCAGTTTGACAGGCGTCTATGGCTACACCTTC. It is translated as CASSLTGVYGYTF.

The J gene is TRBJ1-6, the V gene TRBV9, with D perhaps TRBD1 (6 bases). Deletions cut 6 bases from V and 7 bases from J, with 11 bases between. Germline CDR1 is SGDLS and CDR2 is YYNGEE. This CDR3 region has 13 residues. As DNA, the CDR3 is TGTGCCAGCACTCGGACAGTAAATTCACCCCTCCACTTT. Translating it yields CASTRTVNSPLHF.

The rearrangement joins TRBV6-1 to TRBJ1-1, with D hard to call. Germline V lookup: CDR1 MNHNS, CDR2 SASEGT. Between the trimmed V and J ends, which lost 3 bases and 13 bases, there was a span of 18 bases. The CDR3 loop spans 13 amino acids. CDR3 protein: CASSEVGEGEVFF. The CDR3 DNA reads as TGTGCCAGCAGTGAGGTCGGGGAGGGTGAGGTTTTCTTT.

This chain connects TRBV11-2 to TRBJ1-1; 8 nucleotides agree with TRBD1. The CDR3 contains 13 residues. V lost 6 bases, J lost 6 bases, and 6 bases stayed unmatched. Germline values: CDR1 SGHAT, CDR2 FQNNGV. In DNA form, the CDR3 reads TGTGCCAGCAGTTCTGACAGGGGCGCTGAAGCTTTCTTT. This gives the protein CASSSDRGAEAFF.

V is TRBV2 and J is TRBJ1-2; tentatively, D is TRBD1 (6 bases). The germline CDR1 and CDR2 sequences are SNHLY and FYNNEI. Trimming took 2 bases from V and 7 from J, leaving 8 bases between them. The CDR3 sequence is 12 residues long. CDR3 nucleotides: TGTGCCAGCAGTGAACAGGGGTTTGGCTACACCTTC. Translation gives CASSEQGFGYTF.

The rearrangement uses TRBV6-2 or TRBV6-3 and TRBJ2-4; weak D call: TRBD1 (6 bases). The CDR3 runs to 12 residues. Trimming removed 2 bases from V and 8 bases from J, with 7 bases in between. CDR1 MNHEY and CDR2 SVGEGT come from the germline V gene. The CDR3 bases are TGTGCCAGCAGTTACAGGGGGTACATTCAGTACTTC. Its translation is CASSYRGYIQYF.

CDR3 sequence: CASMGQVRYSNQPQHF. The CDR3 DNA reads TGTGCCAGTATGGGACAGGTGAGGTATAGCAATCAGCCCCAGCATTTT. This rearrangement joins TRBV19 to TRBJ1-5; 8 bases fit TRBD1. Germline V gene data show CDR1 as LNHDA and CDR2 as SQIVND (reference sequence). The CDR3 length is 16 residues. J was trimmed by 0 bases and V by 7 bases; bases with no gene match: 8.

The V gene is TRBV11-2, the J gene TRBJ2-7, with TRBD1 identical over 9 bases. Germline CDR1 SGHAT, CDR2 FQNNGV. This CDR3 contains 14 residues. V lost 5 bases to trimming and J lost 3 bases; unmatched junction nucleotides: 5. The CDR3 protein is CASSLDRGFYEQYF. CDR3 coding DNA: TGTGCCAGCAGCCTGGACAGGGGATTCTACGAGCAGTACTTC.

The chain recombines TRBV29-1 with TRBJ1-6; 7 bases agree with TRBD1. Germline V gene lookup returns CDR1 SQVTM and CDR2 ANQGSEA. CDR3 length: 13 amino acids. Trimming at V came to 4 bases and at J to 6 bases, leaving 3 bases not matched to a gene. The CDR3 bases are TGCAGCGTTGGACAGGGCCTTAATTCACCCCTCCACTTT. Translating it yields CSVGQGLNSPLHF.

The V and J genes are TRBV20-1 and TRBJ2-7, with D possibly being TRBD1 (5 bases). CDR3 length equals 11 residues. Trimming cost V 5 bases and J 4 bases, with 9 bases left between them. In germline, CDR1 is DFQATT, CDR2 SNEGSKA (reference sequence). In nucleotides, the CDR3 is TGCAGTGCTTTCAGGGATTACGAGCAGTACTTC. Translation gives CSAFRDYEQYF.

CDR3 sequence reads: CASSISQNTDTQYF. The CDR3 DNA is TGTGCCAGTAGTATAAGTCAGAACACAGATACGCAGTATTTT. The genes are TRBV19 and TRBJ2-3, with D unclear. V gave up 2 bases and J gave up 2 bases, with 8 bases separating them. The CDR3 is made up of 14 amino acids. CDR1 and CDR2 from the germline V gene are LNHDA and SQIVND (reference sequence).

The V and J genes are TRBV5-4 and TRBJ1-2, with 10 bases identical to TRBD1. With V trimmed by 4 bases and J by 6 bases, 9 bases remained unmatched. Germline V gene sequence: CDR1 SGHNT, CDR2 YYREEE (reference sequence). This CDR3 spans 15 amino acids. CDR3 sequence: CASSPSGQGWDGYTF. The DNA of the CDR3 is TGTGCCAGCAGCCCTTCGGGACAGGGGTGGGATGGCTACACCTTC.

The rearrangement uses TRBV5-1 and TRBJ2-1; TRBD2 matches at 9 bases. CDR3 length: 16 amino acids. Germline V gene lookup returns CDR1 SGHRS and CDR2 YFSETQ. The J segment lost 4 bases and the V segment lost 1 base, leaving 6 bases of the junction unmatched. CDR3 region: CASSLSLAGIYNEQFF. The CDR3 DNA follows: TGCGCCAGCAGCTTGAGTCTAGCGGGAATATACAATGAGCAGTTCTTC.

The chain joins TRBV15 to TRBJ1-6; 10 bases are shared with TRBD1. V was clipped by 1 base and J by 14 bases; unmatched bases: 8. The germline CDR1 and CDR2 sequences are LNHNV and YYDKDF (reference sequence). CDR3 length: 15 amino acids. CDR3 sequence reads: CATSRATGGFAALHF. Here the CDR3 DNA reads TGTGCCACCAGCAGAGCGACAGGGGGCTTCGCGGCCCTCCACTTT.

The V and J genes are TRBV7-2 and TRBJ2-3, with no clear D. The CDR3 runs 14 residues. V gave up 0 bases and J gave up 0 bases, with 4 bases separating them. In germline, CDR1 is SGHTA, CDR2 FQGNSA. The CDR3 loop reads CASSLAASTDTQYF. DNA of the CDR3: TGTGCCAGCAGCTTAGCGGCTAGCACAGATACGCAGTATTTT.

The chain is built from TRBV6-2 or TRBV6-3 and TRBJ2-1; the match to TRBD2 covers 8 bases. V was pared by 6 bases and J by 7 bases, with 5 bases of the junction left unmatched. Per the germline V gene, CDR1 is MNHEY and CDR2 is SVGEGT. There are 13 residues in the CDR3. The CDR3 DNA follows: TGTGCCAGCAGCCGTACGGGAGGGAATGAGCAGTTCTTC. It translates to CASSRTGGNEQFF.

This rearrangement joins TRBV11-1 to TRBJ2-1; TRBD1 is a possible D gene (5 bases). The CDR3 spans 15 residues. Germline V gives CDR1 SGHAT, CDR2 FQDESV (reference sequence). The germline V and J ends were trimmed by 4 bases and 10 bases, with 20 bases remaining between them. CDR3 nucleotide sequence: TGTGCCAGCAGCTCGTGGACATCGGGCCCCAGGGAGCAGTTCTTC. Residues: CASSSWTSGPREQFF.

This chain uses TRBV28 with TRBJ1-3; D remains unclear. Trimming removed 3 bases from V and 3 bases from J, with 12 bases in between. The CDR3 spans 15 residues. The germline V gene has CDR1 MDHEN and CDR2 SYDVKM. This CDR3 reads CASSLIGVGGNTIYF. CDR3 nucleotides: TGTGCCAGCAGTTTGATAGGAGTCGGTGGAAACACCATATATTTT.

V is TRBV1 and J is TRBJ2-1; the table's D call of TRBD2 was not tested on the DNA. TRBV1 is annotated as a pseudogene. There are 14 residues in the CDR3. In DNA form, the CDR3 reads TGCACCAGCAGCCACCACCAAAGAGGCAATGAGCAGTTCTTC. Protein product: CTSSHHQRGNEQFF.

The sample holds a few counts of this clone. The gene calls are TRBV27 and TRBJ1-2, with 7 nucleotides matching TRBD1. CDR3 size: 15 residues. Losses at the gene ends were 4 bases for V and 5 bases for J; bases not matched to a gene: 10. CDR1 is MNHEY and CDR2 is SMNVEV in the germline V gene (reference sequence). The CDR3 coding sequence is TGTGCCAGCAGTTCCGGACAGGTAGACATTTATGGCTACACCTTC. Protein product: CASSSGQVDIYGYTF.

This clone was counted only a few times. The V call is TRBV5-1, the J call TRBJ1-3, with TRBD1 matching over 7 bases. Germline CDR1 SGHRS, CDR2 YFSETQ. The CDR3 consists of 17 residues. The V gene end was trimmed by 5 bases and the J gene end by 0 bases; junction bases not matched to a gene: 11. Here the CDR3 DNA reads TGCGCCAGCAGGACCCCAGCGGACAGGTCCTCTGGAAACACCATATATTTT. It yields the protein CASRTPADRSSGNTIYF.

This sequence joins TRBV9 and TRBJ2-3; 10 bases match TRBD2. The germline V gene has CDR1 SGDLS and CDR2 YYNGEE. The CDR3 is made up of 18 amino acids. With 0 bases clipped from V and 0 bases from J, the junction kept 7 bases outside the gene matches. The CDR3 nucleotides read TGTGCCAGCAGCGTAGGCCAGCGGGGGGGCCGGAGCACAGATACGCAGTATTTT. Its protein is CASSVGQRGGRSTDTQYF.

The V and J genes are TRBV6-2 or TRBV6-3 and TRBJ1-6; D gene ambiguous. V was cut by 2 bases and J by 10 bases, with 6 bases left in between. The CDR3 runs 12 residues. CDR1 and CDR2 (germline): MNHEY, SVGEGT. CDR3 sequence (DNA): TGTGCCAGCAGTTACGATAGATCACCCCTCCACTTT. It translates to CASSYDRSPLHF.

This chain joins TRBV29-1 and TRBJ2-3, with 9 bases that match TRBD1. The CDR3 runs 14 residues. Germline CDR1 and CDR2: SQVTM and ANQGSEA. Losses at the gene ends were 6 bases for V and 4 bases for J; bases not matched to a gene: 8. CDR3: CSVFGTGRADTQYF. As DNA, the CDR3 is TGCAGCGTCTTCGGGACAGGGCGAGCAGATACGCAGTATTTT.

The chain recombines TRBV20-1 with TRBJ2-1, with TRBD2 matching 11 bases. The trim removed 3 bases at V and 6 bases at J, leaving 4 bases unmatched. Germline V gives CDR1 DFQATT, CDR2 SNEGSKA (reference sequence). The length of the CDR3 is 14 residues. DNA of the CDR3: TGCAGTGCTAGTGCGACTAGCGGGGTCAATGAGCAGTTCTTC. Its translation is CSASATSGVNEQFF.

The chain's CDR3 is CASSGGLAGALGETQYF. In nucleotides, the CDR3 is TGTGCCAGTAGTGGGGGACTAGCGGGAGCTTTGGGCGAGACCCAGTACTTC. V is TRBV19 and J is TRBJ2-5; 14 positions agree with TRBD2. Germline V gene data show CDR1 as LNHDA and CDR2 as SQIVND (reference sequence). CDR3 length equals 17 residues. J gave up 5 bases and V 5 bases, and 10 bases lay outside the gene matches.

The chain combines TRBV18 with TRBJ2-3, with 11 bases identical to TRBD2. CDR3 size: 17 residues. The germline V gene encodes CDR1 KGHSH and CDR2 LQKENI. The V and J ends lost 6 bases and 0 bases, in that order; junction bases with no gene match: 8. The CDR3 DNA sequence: TGTGCCAGCTCCTCCGGACTAGCGGGCGTGAGCACAGATACGCAGTATTTT. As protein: CASSSGLAGVSTDTQYF.

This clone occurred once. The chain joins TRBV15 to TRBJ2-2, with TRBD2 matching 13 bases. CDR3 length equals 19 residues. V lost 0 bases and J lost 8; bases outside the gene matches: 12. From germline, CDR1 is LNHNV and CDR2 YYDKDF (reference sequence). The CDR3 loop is CATSRDNSRTSGSLGELFF. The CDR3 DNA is TGTGCCACCAGCAGAGATAATTCGAGGACTAGCGGGAGCCTAGGGGAGCTGTTTTTT.

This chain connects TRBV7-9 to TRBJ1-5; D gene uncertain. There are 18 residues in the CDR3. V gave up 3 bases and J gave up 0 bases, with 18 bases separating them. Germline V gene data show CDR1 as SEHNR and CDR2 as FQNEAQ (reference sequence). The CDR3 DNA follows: TGTGCCAGCAGCTTCGGAGCCCCGGTGGGTTATAGCAATCAGCCCCAGCATTTT. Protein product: CASSFGAPVGYSNQPQHF.